The source of this TCR beta chain is a study of prognosis after radiotherapy for stage I lung cancer. With respect to this clonotype: A far larger clone is one base from this, pointing to a likely read error.

TCR beta CDR3 amplification from genomic DNA was performed by two-round multiplex PCR. Gene-specific primers for each TRBV and TRBJ gene drove first-round PCR. TCRdb itself ran the multiplex PCR reads through MiXCR, one entry per CDR3 protein. The table includes nearly 35,000 distinct CDR3 sequences, around 30% detected once. This receptor was identified in a donor over 45 with non-small cell lung cancer. Material: PBMCs, obtained before or after stereotactic body radiation therapy (not recorded which).

The chain's CDR3 is CASSQAQGATEAFF. CDR3 nucleotides: TGTGCCAGCAGTCAGGCACAGGGAGCGACTGAAGCTTTCTTT. J is TRBJ1-1 and V is TRBV6-5, with D maybe TRBD1 (6 bases). The V gene lost 5 bases and the J gene lost 5 bases, with 15 bases spanning the gap. This CDR3 has 14 amino acids. Per the germline V gene, CDR1 is MNHEY and CDR2 is SVGAGI.